This entry concerns a single T cell receptor beta chain. Generated by immunoSEQ multiplex PCR, the TCRdb table keeps only in-frame clones and is missing some. Of about 190,000 clones listed, nearly 85% are singletons. The source of the sample is a study of blood T cell repertoires in COVID-19. Across the whole study: The analysed material was cDNA or gDNA that came from T cells, B-cell-depleted T cells, or PBMCs.

Germline V gene sequence: CDR1 MNHEY, CDR2 SVGEGT. V dropped 5 bases and J dropped 8; count of bases not matched to a gene: 3. CDR3 length: 12 amino acids. The receptor comes from a woman aged 25 to 39 with acute or convalescent COVID-19. The V and J genes are TRBV6-2 or TRBV6-3 and TRBJ1-2, with 9 positions matching TRBD1. The sample consisted of peripheral blood. Written as DNA, the CDR3 is TGTGCCAGCAGTAGGGACAGGGAAGGCTACACCTTC. Translation gives CASSRDREGYTF.